These 4 T cell receptor beta chains originate from one sample sequenced in a study of blood T cell repertoires in COVID-19. Data came from immunoSEQ multiplex PCR; TCRdb stores just in-frame clones and leaves some out. The sample has a few hundred thousand clones; around 85% are singletons. What was sequenced was peripheral blood. The source is a human donor with COVID-19, enrolled during active disease. The donor label of this sample is uncertain.

This chain uses TRBV20-1 with TRBJ2-3; 10 bases agree with TRBD2. Germline loops: CDR1 DFQATT, CDR2 SNEGSKA (reference sequence). The junction had 3 bases not matched to a gene; V was cut back by 3 bases and J by 0 bases. The CDR3 consists of 15 residues. Here the CDR3 reads CSASTSGVSTDTQYF. The CDR3 DNA reads TGCAGTGCTAGTACTAGCGGGGTCAGCACAGATACGCAGTATTTT.

This chain links TRBV28 with TRBJ2-7; 12 nucleotides line up with TRBD2. CDR1 MDHEN and CDR2 SYDVKM come from the germline V gene. With V trimmed by 6 bases and J by 4 bases, 10 bases remained unmatched. The CDR3 consists of 16 residues. The CDR3 loop is CASRAGGLAGPYEQYF. In DNA, the CDR3 is TGTGCCAGCAGGGCAGGGGGACTAGCGGGCCCTTACGAGCAGTACTTC.

This clone turned up a few times. The chain carries TRBV2 and TRBJ2-7; D is uncertain. CDR3 length: 13 residues. With 6 bases removed from V and 3 bases from J, the gap between germline ends came to 12 bases. Germline V gene data show CDR1 as SNHLY and CDR2 as FYNNEI. CDR3 sequence (DNA): TGTGCCAGCAGAGAGACTGGCCACTACGAGCAGTACTTC. Its translation is CASRETGHYEQYF.

The chain combines TRBV7-2 with TRBJ1-1, with D possibly TRBD1 on 5 matching bases. Looked up from germline, CDR1 is SGHTA and CDR2 is FQGNSA. V was clipped by 2 bases and J by 5 bases, with 15 bases between them. CDR3 length: 15 amino acids. CDR3 protein: CASSLTTGGSTEAFF. The CDR3 DNA reads TGTGCCAGCAGCTTAACCACGGGGGGTAGTACTGAAGCTTTCTTT.